Here is one T cell receptor (beta chain) with its context. V was trimmed by 0 bases and J by 0 bases, leaving 13 bases between them. CDR3 length: 16 residues. From germline, CDR1 is DFQATT and CDR2 SNEGSKA (reference sequence). The authors reverse transcribed roughly 0.5 to 1 ug RNA with random hexamers. TCRdb used MiXCR to reprocess the immunoSEQ multiplex PCR reads, holding one entry per CDR3 protein. The repertoire holds around 180,000 distinct CDR3 sequences, with 85% to 95% as singletons. This sample is drawn from a study of CD8 T cells in Susac syndrome. CD8+ and CD4+ T cells circulating in blood were sequenced for TCR beta.

This TCR came from a human donor with multiple sclerosis. The genes are TRBV20-1 and TRBJ2-3; D not certain. Sequenced input: CD8+ T cells from PBMCs. The CDR3 DNA reads TGCAGTGCTAGAGATCCGGGCAGAGACAGCACAGATACGCAGTATTTT. This gives the protein CSARDPGRDSTDTQYF.